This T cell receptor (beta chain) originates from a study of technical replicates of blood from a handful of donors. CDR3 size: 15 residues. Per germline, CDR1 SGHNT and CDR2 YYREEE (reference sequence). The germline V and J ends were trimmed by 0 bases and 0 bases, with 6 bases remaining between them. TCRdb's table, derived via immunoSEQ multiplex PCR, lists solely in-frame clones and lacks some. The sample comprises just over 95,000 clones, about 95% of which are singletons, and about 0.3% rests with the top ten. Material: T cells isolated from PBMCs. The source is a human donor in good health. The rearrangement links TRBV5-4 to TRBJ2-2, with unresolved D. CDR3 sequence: CASSLGQSNTGELFF. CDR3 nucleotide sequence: TGTGCCAGCAGCTTGGGACAATCGAACACCGGGGAGCTGTTTTTT.